Included here is one T cell receptor (beta chain) sequence, with context. No antigen is known for it. TCR alpha and TCR beta cDNA libraries with sample barcodes and UMIs came from 5'RACE using constant-segment primers. TCRdb re-derived calls from the 5' RACE reads in MiXCR, one entry per CDR3 protein. The sample has just over 150,000 distinct CDR3 sequences; roughly a third are singletons. The CDR3 length is 17 residues. This sample is part of a study of T-cell memory formation after mild COVID-19. Study overall: Largely donor-specific TCR clusters were found.

Study outcomes and limitations: The main location of contracting CD4+ clones was CM and EM, and that of contracting CD8+ clones was EMRA. Some clones that responded were present in memory (sampled pre-infection), which suggests cross-reactive memory joined.

The gene calls are TRBV21-1 and TRBJ2-7; the table assigns TRBD1, which was not confirmed against the DNA. TRBV21-1 is deemed a pseudogene. This receptor was taken from an adult woman who had mild COVID-19 (a few samples of this study predate the infection). Cell type and time point are not known. The sequenced sample consisted of PBMCs or a T cell subset sorted from them (not recorded which). DNA for the CDR3: TGTGCCAGCAGCAAAATTTGCCGGCGACAGGGGGGGGACGAGCAGTACTTC. Amino acid sequence: CASSKICRRQGGDEQYF.